The 23 T cell receptor beta chains presented below share a single source sample, sequenced in a study of blood T cells in healthy people across ages (dated by TCRdb to about 2015). The library was produced with 5' RACE. The instrument given in TCRdb is Illumina HiSeq 2500. A second PCR of roughly 7 to 11 cycles was run with a J-beta primer mix and a sample-barcoded 5' primer. TCRdb's own reprocessing of the public reads used fastp at Q25 and MiXCR and kept productive beta chains. Every distinct CDR3 protein forms one entry, paired with its most common genes and DNA. This sample lists roughly 2 million distinct CDR3 sequences; about 50% were detected once. The top ten constitute approximately 2.1% of the sample. Input material: blood. These receptors originate from a woman aged 40-49 years in good health.

This clonotype was counted ten times or more. CDR3 DNA sequence: TGCGCCAGCAGTCTTGGGACCCTTATGTCCCAGTACTTC. It is translated as CASSLGTLMSQYF. The V call is TRBV5-1, the J call TRBJ2-5; perhaps D is TRBD1 or TRBD2 (5 bases each). CDR1 is SGHRS and CDR2 is YFSETQ in the germline V gene. The V end was cut by 5 bases, the J end by 9 bases, with 17 bases between. This CDR3 is 13 amino acids long.

The V call is TRBV7-8, the J call TRBJ2-3, with D perhaps assigned TRBD1 or TRBD2 (5 bases each). The CDR3 extends over 15 amino acids. Per germline, CDR1 SGHVS and CDR2 FQNEAQ. Trimming stripped 4 bases from V and 4 bases from J, with 15 bases between. The chain's CDR3 is CASSWRLRGADTQYF. In nucleotides, the CDR3 is TGTGCCAGCAGCTGGCGACTACGGGGCGCAGATACGCAGTATTTT.

This chain connects TRBV20-1 to TRBJ2-5; TRBD2 matches at 10 bases. The V gene's germline CDR1 is DFQATT and CDR2 SNEGSKA (reference sequence). This CDR3 region has 13 residues. J lost 4 bases, V lost 6 bases, and 5 bases had no gene match. CDR3 loop: CSASGLARETQYF. CDR3 bases: TGCAGTGCGTCGGGACTAGCGAGAGAGACCCAGTACTTC.

The CDR3 DNA sequence: TGTGCCAGCAGCAAAGGAGGGGGACAGGGAAACTACGAGCAGTACTTC. Residues: CASSKGGGQGNYEQYF. The J gene is TRBJ2-4, the V gene TRBV7-9, with 9 bases aligning to TRBD1. Matching the DNA end better, TRBJ2-7 makes the J call doubtful. From germline, CDR1 is SEHNR and CDR2 FQNEAQ (reference sequence). The CDR3 has 16 amino acids.

The gene calls are TRBV12-3 or TRBV12-4 and TRBJ2-3; TRBD2 matches 8 bases. Trimming at V came to 7 bases and at J to 2 bases, leaving 11 bases not matched to a gene. CDR3 length equals 16 residues. The chain's CDR3 is CASTPTRGGPTDTQYF. The CDR3 nucleotides are TGTGCCAGCACCCCGACTCGGGGGGGGCCCACAGATACGCAGTATTTT.

The V call is TRBV25-1, the J call TRBJ2-7; no reliable D call. The CDR3 covers 12 residues. V lost 3 bases and J 2 bases, leaving 5 bases between the germline ends. Germline assignment: CDR1 MGHDK and CDR2 SYGVNS. The CDR3 protein is CASSEQTYEQYF. CDR3 nucleotides: TGTGCCAGCAGTGAGCAGACCTACGAGCAGTACTTC.

The rearrangement uses TRBV6-6 and TRBJ2-7; 9 nucleotides line up with TRBD1. Germline trimming cut 6 bases from V and 6 bases from J; bases unmatched to any gene: 15. This CDR3 spans 16 amino acids. The germline CDR1 and CDR2 sequences are MNHNY and SVGAGI (reference sequence). CDR3 residues: CASSSSHLGQGVEQYF. Here the CDR3 DNA reads TGTGCCAGCAGCTCTTCCCACTTGGGACAGGGCGTCGAGCAGTACTTC.

The chain uses TRBV10-3 and TRBJ2-1; D is unclear. V was trimmed by 0 bases and J by 3 bases, leaving 3 bases between them. CDR3 length: 13 residues. The germline gives CDR1 ENHRY, CDR2 SYGVKD. CDR3 nucleotides: TGTGCCATCAGTGAGTCGTTCTACAATGAGCAGTTCTTC. Translated, it gives CAISESFYNEQFF.

In its sample, this clonotype was seen a few times. The chain uses TRBV20-1 and TRBJ2-1, with D perhaps TRBD1 (6 bases). Near its end, the DNA agrees better with TRBJ2-7, so the J call may be wrong. The CDR3 contains 14 residues. From germline, CDR1 is DFQATT and CDR2 SNEGSKA (reference sequence). The CDR3 sequence: CSALDRPSYNEQYF. The CDR3 region has the DNA TGCAGTGCGTTAGACAGGCCCTCCTACAATGAGCAGTACTTC.

The J gene is TRBJ2-1, the V gene TRBV2, with D possibly being TRBD1 or TRBD2 (5 bases each). The germline V gene has CDR1 SNHLY and CDR2 FYNNEI. The V end was cut by 7 bases, the J end by 1 base, with 11 bases between. The CDR3 has 14 residues. The chain's CDR3 is CASIGGRSYNEQFF. DNA of the CDR3: TGTGCCAGCATTGGGGGAAGGTCCTACAATGAGCAGTTCTTC.

Here the CDR3 DNA reads TGTGCCAGCAGCCAGTACGGGGGGGACAGCGAAAAACTGTTTTTT. Translation: CASSQYGGDSEKLFF. V is TRBV14 and J is TRBJ1-4; TRBD1 agrees at 7 bases. The CDR3 consists of 15 residues. With V trimmed by 3 bases and J by 8 bases, 9 bases remained unmatched. Germline-derived CDR1 and CDR2 are SGHDN and FVKESK.

As to this clonotype: One end of the junction is discordant with germline, which a read error may explain. This chain joins TRBV15 and TRBJ2-1; the D gene could be TRBD1 or TRBD2 (6 bases each). The CDR3 loop spans 15 amino acids. From germline, CDR1 is LNHNV and CDR2 YYDKDF (reference sequence). The CDR3 protein is CATNRVPRGVDEQFF. The CDR3 DNA sequence: TGTGCCACCAACAGAGTTCCGAGGGGGGTGGATGAGCAGTTCTTC.

This chain links TRBV28 with TRBJ2-1; possible D gene TRBD1, 5 bases. Germline V gene data show CDR1 as MDHEN and CDR2 as SYDVKM. The length of the CDR3 is 14 residues. Trimming removed 1 base at V and 5 bases at J, with 9 bases between. The CDR3 reads CASSLFGRDNEQFF. In nucleotides, the CDR3 is TGTGCCAGCAGTTTATTCGGCAGGGACAATGAGCAGTTCTTC.

This clonotype was observed a handful of times. The V call is TRBV27, the J call TRBJ1-1; unclear D gene. The CDR3 is 14 residues long. With 2 bases removed from V and 3 bases from J, the gap between germline ends came to 10 bases. Germline V gives CDR1 MNHEY, CDR2 SMNVEV (reference sequence). The CDR3 loop is CASSLARDYTEAFF. The CDR3 DNA is TGTGCCAGCAGTTTAGCTCGGGATTACACTGAAGCTTTCTTT.

This sequence joins TRBV28 and TRBJ2-7; TRBD2 aligns across 8 bases. The V gene's germline CDR1 is MDHEN and CDR2 SYDVKM. There are 15 residues in the CDR3. With V trimmed by 5 bases and J by 0 bases, 6 bases remained unmatched. As DNA, the CDR3 is TGTGCCAGCAGTCCAAGACTAGCGCTCTCCTACGAGCAGTACTTC. Translated, it gives CASSPRLALSYEQYF.

The gene calls are TRBV7-9 and TRBJ1-2; D not certain. Deletions cut 0 bases from V and 2 bases from J, with 10 bases between. The CDR3 runs to 15 residues. In germline, CDR1 is SEHNR, CDR2 FQNEAQ (reference sequence). The CDR3 region has the DNA TGTGCCAGCAGCTTAGCGCAAGGGCAGAACTATGGCTACACCTTC. This translates into CASSLAQGQNYGYTF. Full variable domain (remainder filled in from reference TRBV7-9 and TRBJ1-2): DTGVSQNPRHKITKRGQNVTFRCDPISEHNRLYWYRQTLGQGPEFLTYFQNEAQLEKSRLLSDRFSAERPKGSFSTLEIQRTEQGDSAMYLCASSLAQGQNYGYTFGSGTRLTVV.

The chain uses TRBV6-6 and TRBJ1-3; D call uncertain. The CDR3 spans 10 residues. V lost 8 bases, J lost 8 bases, and 7 bases lay in between. The germline gives CDR1 MNHNY, CDR2 SVGAGI (reference sequence). CDR3 protein: CASLSDTIYF. CDR3 nucleotides: TGTGCCAGCCTCTCGGACACCATATATTTT.

A few counts support this clonotype. This chain uses TRBV2 with TRBJ1-5, with 7 bases identical to TRBD1. The CDR3 consists of 14 residues. CDR1 is SNHLY and CDR2 is FYNNEI in the germline V gene. Losses at the gene ends were 3 bases for V and 5 bases for J; bases not matched to a gene: 4. The CDR3 DNA follows: TGTGCCAGCAGTGATGGGGACAGCCATCAGCCCCAGCATTTT. This codes for CASSDGDSHQPQHF.

This clonotype was found a few times. The genes are TRBV7-6 and TRBJ2-3; 9 bases align to TRBD1. CDR3 length: 16 amino acids. The germline CDR1 and CDR2 sequences are SGHVS and FNYEAQ. Unmatched junction bases numbered 8, after V lost 3 bases and J lost 4 bases. CDR3 in DNA: TGTGCCAGCAGCTTTATTGGGACAGGGTTCCCAGATACGCAGTATTTT. Protein: CASSFIGTGFPDTQYF. The whole variable domain, remainder taken from reference TRBV7-6 and TRBJ2-3, is GAGVSQSPRYKVTKRGQDVALRCDPISGHVSLYWYRQALGQGPEFLTYFNYEAQQDKSGLPNDRFSAERPEGSISTLTIQRTEQRDSAMYRCASSFIGTGFPDTQYFGPGTRLTVL.

The chain is built from TRBV20-1 and TRBJ2-7; 9 nucleotides line up with TRBD2. There are 14 residues in the CDR3. J lost 7 bases, V lost 0 bases, and 7 bases had no gene match. Germline CDR1 is DFQATT and CDR2 is SNEGSKA (reference sequence). The CDR3 bases are TGCAGTGCTAGAGATCTGGCGGGGGGGGATGAGCAGTACTTC. This encodes CSARDLAGGDEQYF.

This clonotype was found a few times. This sequence joins TRBV4-2 and TRBJ2-7; TRBD1 is a possible D gene (6 bases). The CDR3 is 15 amino acids. With 2 bases removed from V and 2 bases from J, the gap between germline ends came to 13 bases. The germline CDR1 and CDR2 sequences are LGHNA and YNFKEQ. The CDR3 reads CASSQQGGGTYEQYF. CDR3 nucleotide sequence: TGTGCCAGCAGCCAACAGGGTGGGGGCACCTACGAGCAGTACTTC.

The rearrangement uses TRBV6-6 and TRBJ2-1; possibly TRBD1 or TRBD2 for D (6 bases each). Germline CDR1 and CDR2: MNHNY and SVGAGI (reference sequence). V gave up 0 bases and J gave up 5 bases, with 17 bases separating them. CDR3 length: 17 residues. CDR3 sequence reads: CASSYSPKGGYNNEQFF. The CDR3 nucleotides read TGTGCCAGCAGTTACTCCCCTAAGGGGGGCTACAACAATGAGCAGTTCTTC.

This clonotype was seen a few times. V is TRBV29-1 and J is TRBJ2-7; unclear D gene. CDR3 length: 11 residues. Germline V lookup: CDR1 SQVTM, CDR2 ANQGSEA. V shed 4 bases and J shed 7 bases, with 11 bases lying between them. The CDR3 sequence: CSVGPRGEQYF. The CDR3 bases are TGCAGCGTTGGACCCCGCGGTGAGCAGTACTTC.